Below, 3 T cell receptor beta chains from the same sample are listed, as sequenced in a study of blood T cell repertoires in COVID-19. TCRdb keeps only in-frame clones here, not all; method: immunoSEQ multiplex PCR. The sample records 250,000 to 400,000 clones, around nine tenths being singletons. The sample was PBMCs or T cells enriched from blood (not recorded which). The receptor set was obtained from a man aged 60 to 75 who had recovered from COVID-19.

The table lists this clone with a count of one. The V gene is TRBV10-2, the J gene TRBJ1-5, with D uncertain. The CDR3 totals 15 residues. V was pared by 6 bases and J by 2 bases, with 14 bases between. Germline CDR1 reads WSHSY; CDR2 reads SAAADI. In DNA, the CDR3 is TGCGCCAGCAGGGGCGATAGGTATGGCAATCAGCCCCAGCATTTT. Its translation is CASRGDRYGNQPQHF.

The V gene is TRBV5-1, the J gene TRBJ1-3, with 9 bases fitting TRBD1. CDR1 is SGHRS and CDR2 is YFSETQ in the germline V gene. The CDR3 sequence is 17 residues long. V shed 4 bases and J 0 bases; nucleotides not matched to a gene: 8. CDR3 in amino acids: CASSLTDRGFSGNTIYF. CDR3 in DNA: TGCGCCAGCAGCCTGACGGACAGGGGTTTCTCTGGAAACACCATATATTTT.

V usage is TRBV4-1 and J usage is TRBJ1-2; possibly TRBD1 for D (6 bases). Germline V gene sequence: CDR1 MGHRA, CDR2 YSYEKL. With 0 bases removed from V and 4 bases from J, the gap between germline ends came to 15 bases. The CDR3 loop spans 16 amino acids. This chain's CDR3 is CASSQDLPRTVYGYTF. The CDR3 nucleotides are TGCGCCAGCAGCCAAGATCTTCCCCGGACAGTCTATGGCTACACCTTC.